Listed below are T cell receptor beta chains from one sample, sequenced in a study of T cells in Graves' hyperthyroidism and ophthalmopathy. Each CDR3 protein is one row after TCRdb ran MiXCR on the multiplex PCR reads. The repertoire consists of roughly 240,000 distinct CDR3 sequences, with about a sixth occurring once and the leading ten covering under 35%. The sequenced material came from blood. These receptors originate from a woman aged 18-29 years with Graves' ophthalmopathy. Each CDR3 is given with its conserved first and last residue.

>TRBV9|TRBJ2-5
CASSVVGAAQETQYF
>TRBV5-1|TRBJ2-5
CASSVGGTQYF
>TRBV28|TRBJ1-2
CASSLGTAIYGYTF
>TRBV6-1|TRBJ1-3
CASSARDAAKSGNTIYF
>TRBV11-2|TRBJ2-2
CASSLGAPTGELFF
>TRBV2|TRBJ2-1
CASHTGLAVNEQFF
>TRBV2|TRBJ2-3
CASSGFGGTDTQYF
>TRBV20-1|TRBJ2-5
CSASLLAGLGTQYF
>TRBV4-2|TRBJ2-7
CASSQASGSSYEQYF
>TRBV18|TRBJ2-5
CASSPEIGQQETQYF
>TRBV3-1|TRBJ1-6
CASSFSGRGAGDSPLHF
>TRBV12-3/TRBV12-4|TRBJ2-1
CASTTAGEQFF
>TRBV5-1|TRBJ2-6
CASSLGTTGANVLTF
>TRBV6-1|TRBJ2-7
CASNANSYEQYF
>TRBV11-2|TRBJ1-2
CASSLGGGIVYGYTF
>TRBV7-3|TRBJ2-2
CASSLTSGVTGELFF
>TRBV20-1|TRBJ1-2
CSAPTHANYGYTF
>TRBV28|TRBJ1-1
CASSWTLNTEAFF
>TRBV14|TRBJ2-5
CASSQARTSGGFTQETQYF
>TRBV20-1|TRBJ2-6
CSASLGGASGANVLTF
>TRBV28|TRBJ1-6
CASSPTGPPSPLHF
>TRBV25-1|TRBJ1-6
CASSRQNNSPLHF
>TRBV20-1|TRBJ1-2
CSASPGQGDSYGYTF
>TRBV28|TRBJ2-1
CASRKPGHQYNEQFF